The next 22 T cell receptor beta chains were all read from a single sample in a study of cytomegalovirus exposure and HLA in healthy donors. The PCR employed 60 Vbeta primers together with 13 Jbeta primers. Using immunoSEQ multiplex PCR, the repertoire was profiled, and TCRdb retains in-frame clones only, with some absent. The table lists approximately 76,000 clones, around 80% of them singletons. What was sequenced was PBMCs. These TCRs come from a man aged 25 to 40 in good health and CMV-seronegative.

The chain is built from TRBV29-1 and TRBJ2-1, with 7 bases aligning to TRBD2. CDR3 size: 11 residues. Germline loops: CDR1 SQVTM, CDR2 ANQGSEA. The V segment lost 7 bases and the J segment 10 bases; nucleotides outside the gene matches: 7. CDR3 in DNA: TGCAGCGCTCAAGGCGGGAGAGAGCAGTTCTTC. This sequence encodes CSAQGGREQFF.

The chain employs TRBV2 and TRBJ1-4; no definite D call. CDR3 length: 14 amino acids. Per germline, CDR1 SNHLY and CDR2 FYNNEI. V was clipped by 7 bases and J by 3 bases, with 12 bases between them. The CDR3 sequence: CASNKAAANEKLFF. The CDR3 nucleotides are TGTGCCAGCAATAAAGCGGCGGCTAATGAAAAACTGTTTTTT. Full variable domain (remainder filled in from reference TRBV2 and TRBJ1-4): EPEVTQTPSHQVTQMGQEVILRCVPISNHLYFYWYRQILGQKVEFLVSFYNNEISEKSEIFDDQFSVERPDGSNFTLKIRSTKLEDSAMYFCASNKAAANEKLFFGSGTQLSVL.

In this sample, this clone turned up a few times. CDR3 in amino acids: CASNPALAGEMDEQFF. DNA for the CDR3: TGTGCCAGCAACCCCGCGTTAGCGGGAGAAATGGATGAGCAGTTCTTC. The gene calls are TRBV4-2 and TRBJ2-1, with TRBD2 matching over 9 bases. This CDR3 contains 16 residues. J gave up 8 bases and V 7 bases, and 15 bases lay outside the gene matches. Germline CDR1 is LGHNA and CDR2 is YNFKEQ.

The chain couples TRBV9 to TRBJ2-5; weak D call: TRBD2 (6 bases). The length of the CDR3 is 14 residues. V lost 0 bases and J 3 bases, leaving 9 bases between the germline ends. The germline gives CDR1 SGDLS, CDR2 YYNGEE. The CDR3 nucleotides are TGTGCCAGCAGCGTAGTTCCGGGGGAAGAGACCCAGTACTTC. Encoded protein: CASSVVPGEETQYF.

This chain joins TRBV9 and TRBJ2-5, with TRBD2 identical over 8 bases. The CDR3 has 15 residues. V lost 4 bases, J lost 1 base, and 6 bases stayed unmatched. Per germline, CDR1 SGDLS and CDR2 YYNGEE. The CDR3: CASSPLGGGQETQYF. CDR3 in DNA: TGTGCCAGCAGCCCTCTCGGGGGGGGCCAAGAGACCCAGTACTTC.

This clone showed up just a few times. The chain combines TRBV7-8 with TRBJ1-4; 7 bases map to TRBD1. The junction had 8 bases not matched to a gene; V was cut back by 4 bases and J by 0 bases. From germline, CDR1 is SGHVS and CDR2 FQNEAQ. This CDR3 region has 17 residues. The CDR3 region is CASSYTGTVTTNEKLFF. The CDR3 DNA reads TGTGCCAGCAGCTACACCGGGACAGTGACAACTAATGAAAAACTGTTTTTT.

The J gene is TRBJ1-4, the V gene TRBV11-2; 9 nucleotides agree with TRBD1. Germline V gene data show CDR1 as SGHAT and CDR2 as FQNNGV. V dropped 1 base and J dropped 7; count of bases not matched to a gene: 1. This CDR3 is 14 amino acids long. The CDR3, as DNA: TGTGCCAGCAGCTTAGGGACAGGGGCTGAAAAACTGTTTTTT. Translated: CASSLGTGAEKLFF. Together with reference TRBV11-2 and TRBJ1-4, the CDR3 gives the full variable domain: EAGVAQSPRYKIIEKRQSVAFWCNPISGHATLYWYQQILGQGPKLLIQFQNNGVVDDSQLPKDRFSAERLKGVDSTLKIQPAKLEDSAVYLCASSLGTGAEKLFFGSGTQLSVL.

V usage is TRBV6-1 and J usage is TRBJ1-2, with 9 bases aligning to TRBD1. This CDR3 contains 13 residues. The J segment lost 6 bases and the V segment lost 5 bases, leaving 4 bases of the junction unmatched. CDR1 is MNHNS, CDR2 SASEGT, per germline. The CDR3 DNA reads as TGTGCCAGCAGTCTTGACAGGGGGGATGGCTACACCTTC. Its translation: CASSLDRGDGYTF.

J is TRBJ2-4 and V is TRBV12-5; a weak D match, TRBD2 (6 bases). V was clipped by 5 bases and J by 6 bases, with 14 bases between them. This CDR3 is built from 14 residues. CDR1 and CDR2 (germline): LGHNT, FRNRAP. For the CDR3, the DNA is TGTGCTAGTGGTCCCGGGGGTGGCGGAAACATTCAGTACTTC. It is translated as CASGPGGGGNIQYF.

CDR3 residues: CASSISQGPRQPQHF. The CDR3 DNA reads TGTGCCAGCAGCATTTCACAGGGCCCGCGTCAGCCCCAGCATTTT. The chain joins TRBV7-2 to TRBJ1-5; tentative D call: TRBD1 (6 bases). The CDR3 is 15 amino acids. Per the germline V gene, CDR1 is SGHTA and CDR2 is FQGNSA. The germline V and J ends were trimmed by 5 bases and 6 bases, with 17 bases remaining between them.

The V call is TRBV7-2, the J call TRBJ1-2; D ambiguous. The germline V gene encodes CDR1 SGHTA and CDR2 FQGNSA. This CDR3 has 15 amino acids. Trimming left V 2 bases short and J 6 bases short, with 16 bases between. CDR3 bases: TGTGCCAGCAGCTTAACGTTCGAGACATCGAATGGCTACACCTTC. This translates into CASSLTFETSNGYTF. Based on the CDR3 plus reference TRBV7-2 and TRBJ1-2, the full variable domain is GAGVSQSPSNKVTEKGKDVELRCDPISGHTALYWYRQSLGQGLEFLIYFQGNSAPDKSGLPSDRFSAERTGGSVSTLTIQRTQQEDSAVYLCASSLTFETSNGYTFGSGTRLTVV.

This clone has just a few counts. The junction departs from germline at one end; a sequencing error may be responsible. The CDR3 sequence: CSSSPSGSSTDTQYF. The CDR3 region has the DNA TGTTCCAGCAGCCCGAGCGGGAGCAGCACAGATACGCAGTATTTT. J is TRBJ2-3 and V is TRBV7-9; 8 nucleotides match TRBD2. The CDR3 is made up of 15 amino acids. Germline CDR1 SEHNR, CDR2 FQNEAQ (reference sequence).

This clone was seen only once. CDR3 sequence reads: CASSQVGLNYNEQFF. CDR3 sequence (DNA): TGCGCCAGCAGCCAGGTCGGACTAAACTACAATGAGCAGTTCTTC. The chain carries TRBV4-1 and TRBJ2-1; TRBD2 might be the D (6 bases). The CDR3 length is 15 residues. V was trimmed by 3 bases and J by 3 bases, leaving 12 bases between them. The germline CDR1 and CDR2 sequences are MGHRA and YSYEKL.

This clone appeared a few times. The chain joins TRBV5-4 to TRBJ2-7; weak D call: TRBD1 (6 bases). This CDR3 contains 14 residues. V gave up 3 bases and J gave up 0 bases, with 10 bases separating them. Germline V gene data show CDR1 as SGHNT and CDR2 as YYREEE (reference sequence). The CDR3 region has the DNA TGTGCCAGCAGCTCCACAGGGAGCTCCTACGAGCAGTACTTC. This codes for CASSSTGSSYEQYF.

The V call is TRBV28, the J call TRBJ1-1; D remains ambiguous. V was cut by 3 bases and J by 5 bases, with 13 bases left in between. CDR1 is MDHEN, CDR2 SYDVKM, per germline. CDR3 length equals 14 residues. The CDR3 nucleotides are TGTGCCAGCAGTTTTTACGGGTTAGAGACTGAAGCTTTCTTT. This codes for CASSFYGLETEAFF.

This clone was detected only a few times. The same CDR3 is also encoded by other DNA sequences in this sample. The chain recombines TRBV7-8 with TRBJ1-2; perhaps TRBD1 as D (5 bases). V was pared by 1 base and J by 3 bases, with 6 bases between. The CDR3 runs to 13 residues. CDR1 is SGHVS and CDR2 is FQNEAQ in the germline V gene. CDR3 sequence (DNA): TGTGCCAGCAGCTTAGGGGGGGACTATGGCTACACCTTC. Translated, it gives CASSLGGDYGYTF.

This clone was detected a few times. The CDR3 nucleotides are TGTGCCAGCAGTTACTCGAAGGGGTCTGGCTACACCTTC. It yields the protein CASSYSKGSGYTF. The chain recombines TRBV6-5 with TRBJ1-2; tentative D call: TRBD1 (5 bases). CDR1 and CDR2 (germline): MNHEY, SVGAGI. Trimming took 0 bases from V and 7 from J, leaving 9 bases between them. The CDR3 sequence is 13 residues long.

The CDR3 nucleotides read TGTGCCAGCAGCCCGGACCCCCCTAGCGGGGGGCGCGGGACCCAGTACTTC. Its protein product is CASSPDPPSGGRGTQYF. V usage is TRBV5-4 and J usage is TRBJ2-5; 11 nucleotides align to TRBD2. The CDR3 loop spans 17 amino acids. Per the germline V gene, CDR1 is SGHNT and CDR2 is YYREEE (reference sequence). Germline trimming cut 4 bases from V and 7 bases from J; bases unmatched to any gene: 15. Together with reference TRBV5-4 and TRBJ2-5, the CDR3 gives the full variable domain: ETGVTQSPTHLIKTRGQQVTLRCSSQSGHNTVSWYQQALGQGPQFIFQYYREEENGRGNFPPRFSGLQFPNYSSELNVNALELDDSALYLCASSPDPPSGGRGTQYFGPGTRLLVL.

The chain has TRBV5-4 and TRBJ1-2, with 11 bases fitting TRBD1. CDR1 and CDR2 from the germline V gene are SGHNT and YYREEE (reference sequence). Trimming at V came to 0 bases and at J to 7 bases, leaving 2 bases not matched to a gene. This CDR3 contains 14 residues. CDR3 sequence reads: CASSLVGQGAGYTF. CDR3 in DNA: TGTGCCAGCAGCTTGGTAGGACAGGGGGCTGGCTACACCTTC.

The J gene is TRBJ2-3, the V gene TRBV5-8; D may be TRBD2 (7 bases). Germline loops: CDR1 SGHTS, CDR2 YDEGEE. Trimming stripped 9 bases from V and 10 bases from J, with 21 bases between. The CDR3 covers 13 residues. The CDR3 spells CATLQGAGPAQYF. CDR3 bases: TGTGCCACCCTACAGGGAGCGGGGCCTGCGCAGTATTTT.

The CDR3 loop is CASSRDSANTGELFF. The CDR3 DNA follows: TGCGCCAGCAGCCGGGACAGCGCGAACACCGGGGAGCTGTTTTTT. The chain links TRBV5-1 to TRBJ2-2; TRBD1 matches 7 bases. V lost 4 bases to trimming and J lost 0 bases; unmatched junction nucleotides: 3. Germline CDR1 is SGHRS and CDR2 is YFSETQ. The CDR3 runs 15 residues.

The chain has TRBV7-6 and TRBJ2-3; 8 bases line up with TRBD1. CDR3 length: 15 residues. The germline V gene encodes CDR1 SGHVS and CDR2 FNYEAQ. Unmatched junction bases numbered 5, after V lost 5 bases and J lost 1 base. The CDR3 protein is CASSLGQAGTDTQYF. The CDR3 coding sequence is TGTGCCAGCAGCCTGGGACAGGCTGGCACAGATACGCAGTATTTT.